The 9 T cell receptor beta chains given below trace back to one sample, sequenced in a study of blood T cell repertoires in COVID-19. Assay: immunoSEQ multiplex PCR; the TCRdb copy retains only in-frame clones and omits some. This table holds roughly 55,000 clones, 80% to 90% found once. Sequencing used peripheral blood. The receptors were sampled from a man aged 60-69 years with active or convalescent COVID-19.

The chain is built from TRBV29-1 and TRBJ1-3; D unclear. The V end was cut by 5 bases, the J end by 2 bases, with 7 bases between. Germline V gene lookup returns CDR1 SQVTM and CDR2 ANQGSEA. This CDR3 is 12 amino acids long. CDR3 protein: CSVMGAGNTIYF. In nucleotides, the CDR3 is TGCAGCGTTATGGGCGCTGGAAACACCATATATTTT. The complete variable domain, with remaining parts taken from reference TRBV29-1 and TRBJ1-3, reads SAVISQKPSRDICQRGTSLTIQCQVDSQVTMMFWYRQQPGQSLTLIATANQGSEATYESGFVIDKFPISRPNLTFSTLTVSNMSPEDSSIYLCSVMGAGNTIYFGEGSWLTVV.

This sequence joins TRBV11-2 and TRBJ1-4; 8 bases fit TRBD1. J gave up 7 bases and V 5 bases, and 9 bases lay outside the gene matches. This CDR3 has 15 residues. Germline V gene lookup returns CDR1 SGHAT and CDR2 FQNNGV. DNA of the CDR3: TGTGCCAGCAGCCCCGTGACAGGGGTGGGTGAAAAACTGTTTTTT. It encodes CASSPVTGVGEKLFF.

This chain uses TRBV14 with TRBJ2-1, with 7 positions matching TRBD1. CDR3 length: 16 residues. CDR1 is SGHDN and CDR2 is FVKESK in the germline V gene. The J segment lost 8 bases and the V segment lost 4 bases, leaving 14 bases of the junction unmatched. CDR3 sequence reads: CASSPLKGAGTDEQFF. DNA for the CDR3: TGTGCCAGCAGCCCCCTGAAGGGAGCAGGGACAGATGAGCAGTTCTTC.

This chain links TRBV7-8 with TRBJ1-2; no definite D call. The CDR3 extends over 16 amino acids. The germline V and J ends were trimmed by 0 bases and 6 bases, with 17 bases remaining between them. Germline V CDR1 and CDR2: SGHVS, FQNEAQ. CDR3 region: CASSLATGLGVDGYTF. The CDR3 DNA follows: TGTGCCAGCAGCTTAGCGACTGGCCTCGGAGTCGATGGCTACACCTTC.

V and J are TRBV11-2 and TRBJ1-2; 10 bases fit TRBD1. This CDR3 contains 14 residues. Germline V gene sequence: CDR1 SGHAT, CDR2 FQNNGV. J was trimmed by 7 bases and V by 5 bases; bases with no gene match: 7. The CDR3 coding sequence is TGTGCCAGCAGCCCACGGACAGGGGGATTTGGCTACACCTTC. Residues: CASSPRTGGFGYTF.

This chain connects TRBV9 to TRBJ2-1, with D possibly being TRBD1 (6 bases). With 3 bases removed from V and 5 bases from J, the gap between germline ends came to 15 bases. Germline loops: CDR1 SGDLS, CDR2 YYNGEE. This CDR3 region has 15 residues. The CDR3, as DNA: TGTGCCAGCAGCGCCTGGACAGACAGTAACAATGAGCAGTTCTTC. Its protein is CASSAWTDSNNEQFF.

V gene TRBV5-1 combines with J gene TRBJ2-1; 13 bases map to TRBD2. The V and J ends lost 0 bases and 10 bases, in that order; junction bases with no gene match: 4. Looked up from germline, CDR1 is SGHRS and CDR2 is YFSETQ. The CDR3 has 15 amino acids. This CDR3 reads CASSLEGTSGNEQFF. The CDR3, as DNA: TGCGCCAGCAGCTTGGAAGGGACTAGCGGGAACGAGCAGTTCTTC.

CDR3 sequence: CASSPDRGRGEAFF. The CDR3 DNA reads TGTGCCAGCAGCCCCGACAGGGGGCGGGGTGAAGCTTTCTTT. This chain joins TRBV6-5 and TRBJ1-1; 10 bases map to TRBD1. J gave up 7 bases and V 6 bases, and 8 bases lay outside the gene matches. This CDR3 is built from 14 residues. Germline assignment: CDR1 MNHEY and CDR2 SVGAGI.

V and J are TRBV3-1 (or the pseudogene TRBV3-2) and TRBJ2-7; D gene unclear. V was cut by 3 bases and J by 0 bases, with 6 bases left in between. CDR3 size: 13 residues. Germline V CDR1 and CDR2: LGHDT, YNNKEL (reference sequence). The CDR3 region is CASSQLSSYEQYF. The CDR3 coding sequence is TGTGCCAGCAGCCAGCTAAGCTCCTACGAGCAGTACTTC.